Below, 28 T cell receptor beta chains from the same sample are listed, as sequenced in a study of T cell clonality in common variable immunodeficiency (dated by TCRdb to about 2015). Library preparation employed the immunoSEQ multiplex PCR assay. Imported from immuneACCESS, the table was reduced by TCRdb to in-frame sequences with V and J called. These copies leave out some clones; in studies compared against another copy, an unresolved V gene accounts for under half, and the cause of the remainder is not known. For this sample the table reports roughly 34,000 clones, with no clone seen just once. The ten largest clones capture 2.5% to 3% of the sample. What was sequenced was peripheral blood mononuclear cells. These receptors all come from a person aged 18 to 70 in good health.

This clone was observed many times. The read terminates 3 residues before the CDR3 end, so the remaining end is supplied by the germline J gene. The J gene is TRBJ1-3, the V gene TRBV7-8; no clear D. This CDR3 is 15 amino acids long. V dropped 1 base and J dropped 0 bases, with 7 bases sitting between them. CDR1 and CDR2 from the germline V gene are SGHVS and FQNEAQ. CDR3 amino acids: CASSLVAFSGNTIYF. The part of the CDR3 DNA that was read is TGTGCCAGCAGCTTAGTGGCATTCTCTGGAAACACC.

This clone is medium-sized in the sample. From the germline J gene comes the end of the CDR3, since the read stops 3 residues before it. The chain couples TRBV6-1 to TRBJ2-3, with a weak D call TRBD2 (6 bases). Trimming took off 1 base at V and 3 bases at J, with 8 bases between the two ends. Germline V gives CDR1 MNHNS, CDR2 SASEGT. CDR3 length: 14 amino acids. The part of the CDR3 DNA that was read is TGTGCCAGCAGTGAAGGAAGCGGGACAGATACG. Its translation is CASSEGSGTDT. The entire CDR3 sequence reads CASSEGSGTDTQYF.

This clone was counted ten times or more. The sequence runs out 3 residues before the end of the CDR3; the remainder is reconstructed from the germline J gene. V usage is TRBV19 and J usage is TRBJ2-1; D is perhaps TRBD2 (6 bases). The CDR3 runs to 13 residues. From germline, CDR1 is LNHDA and CDR2 SQIVND (reference sequence). With 9 bases removed from V and 4 bases from J, the gap between germline ends came to 13 bases. CDR3 sequence reads: CASGGGPYNEQFF. CDR3 bases read: TGTGCCAGCGGGGGAGGCCCGTACAATGAG.

This clone qualifies as medium-sized (0.01 to 0.1%). The read stops 3 residues short of the end of the CDR3; the missing end is completed from the germline J gene. This chain uses TRBV5-4 with TRBJ2-3, with 7 bases fitting TRBD2. Germline assignment: CDR1 SGHNT and CDR2 YYREEE (reference sequence). V trimming: 0 bases; J trimming: 3 bases; junction bases outside the gene matches: 7. CDR3 size: 16 residues. The covered CDR3 bases are TGTGCCAGCAGCTTGGACCTAGCGGAAGGAACAGATACG. It yields the protein CASSLDLAEGTDT. The whole CDR3 reads CASSLDLAEGTDTQYF. The full variable domain, in which reference TRBV5-4 and TRBJ2-3 provide the parts outside the CDR3, is ETGVTQSPTHLIKTRGQQVTLRCSSQSGHNTVSWYQQALGQGPQFIFQYYREEENGRGNFPPRFSGLQFPNYSSELNVNALELDDSALYLCASSLDLAEGTDTQYFGPGTRLTVL.

This clone was seen many times. From the germline J gene comes the end of the CDR3, since the read stops 3 residues before it. This chain links TRBV12-3 or TRBV12-4 with TRBJ1-2; 7 nucleotides match TRBD1. CDR3 size: 15 residues. Trimming removed 5 bases from V and 2 bases from J; junction bases left unmatched: 8. The CDR3 bases that were read are TGTGCCAGCAGTGGGACGGGACAGTTCAACTATGGC. Translated: CASSGTGQFNYG. The whole CDR3 sequence reads CASSGTGQFNYGYTF.

This clone was seen many times. From the germline J gene comes the end of the CDR3, since the read stops 3 residues before it. V is TRBV20-1 and J is TRBJ1-3; tentative D call: TRBD1 (6 bases). Germline CDR1 and CDR2: DFQATT and SNEGSKA (reference sequence). Trimming pared 1 base from V and 6 bases from J, leaving 7 bases between. There are 12 residues in the CDR3. The CDR3 loop reads CSARGQANTIYF. The CDR3 bases that were read are TGCAGTGCTAGAGGACAGGCAAACACC.

This clone has a count of ten or more. With the read ending 3 residues before the CDR3 end, the germline J gene is used to fill in that end. The chain is built from TRBV6-2 or TRBV6-3 and TRBJ2-2; 10 bases agree with TRBD2. The CDR3 runs to 15 residues. Germline V gives CDR1 MNHEY, CDR2 SVGEGT. Trimming at V came to 7 bases and at J to 7 bases, leaving 9 bases not matched to a gene. This CDR3 reads CASNPGSGRIGELFF. CDR3 DNA (partial): TGTGCCAGCAACCCCGGTAGCGGGAGGATCGGGGAG.

Many counts were recorded for this clone. The CDR3 end falls 3 residues outside the read, so it is completed with the germline J gene. J is TRBJ1-1 and V is TRBV10-3, with D perhaps TRBD1 (5 bases). The CDR3 is 12 amino acids. CDR1 and CDR2 from the germline V gene are ENHRY and SYGVKD. The CDR3: CAISGEGRGAFF. The part of the CDR3 DNA that was read is TGTGCCATCAGTGGGGAGGGGCGAGGG.

This clone was observed at least ten times. The read halts 3 residues ahead of the CDR3 end, with the missing end drawn from the germline J gene. J is TRBJ1-2 and V is TRBV6-1; 7 bases align to TRBD1. Germline V gives CDR1 MNHNS, CDR2 SASEGT. The CDR3 runs to 15 residues. The J segment lost 5 bases and the V segment lost 3 bases, leaving 9 bases of the junction unmatched. The CDR3: CASSERSDRVYGYTF. The CDR3 bases that were read are TGTGCCAGCAGTGAGCGGTCCGACAGGGTTTATGGC.

This clone was seen ten or more times. The CDR3 extends 3 residues past the end of the read, so its final part is completed from the germline J gene. The V call is TRBV7-9, the J call TRBJ2-1; 8 positions match TRBD1. Losses at the gene ends were 2 bases for V and 9 bases for J; bases not matched to a gene: 6. The germline V gene encodes CDR1 SEHNR and CDR2 FQNEAQ (reference sequence). The CDR3 extends over 14 amino acids. The CDR3 here is CASSLSITGGEQFF. The DNA read from the CDR3 is TGTGCCAGCAGCTTATCTATTACAGGGGGTGAG.

This clone was seen repeatedly, ten times or more. The read halts 3 residues ahead of the CDR3 end, with the missing end drawn from the germline J gene. The chain recombines TRBV28 with TRBJ2-1; D unresolved. V lost 2 bases to trimming and J lost 7 bases, with 6 bases between them. The CDR3 has 12 amino acids. In germline, CDR1 is MDHEN, CDR2 SYDVKM. The CDR3 sequence is CASSLLRNEQFF. The CDR3 DNA, read in part, is TGTGCCAGCAGTTTACTCCGGAATGAG.

This clone was seen many times. The read ends 3 residues shy of where the CDR3 ends; the end is completed using the germline J gene. The rearrangement links TRBV20-1 to TRBJ2-7, with 9 bases identical to TRBD1. The germline CDR1 and CDR2 sequences are DFQATT and SNEGSKA (reference sequence). CDR3 size: 12 residues. CDR3 in amino acids: CRVGQGIHEQYF. The part of the CDR3 DNA that was read is TGCAGGGTCGGACAGGGGATACACGAG.

This clone was observed at least ten times. Sequencing ends 3 residues short of the CDR3 end; the germline J gene provides the rest. The gene calls are TRBV19 and TRBJ1-1; no clear D gene. The V end was cut by 6 bases, the J end by 3 bases, with 17 bases between. In germline, CDR1 is LNHDA, CDR2 SQIVND (reference sequence). The CDR3 runs to 15 residues. The covered CDR3 bases are TGTGCCAGTAGCGGGCGGGGTCCGAAGGACACTGAA. Protein sequence: CASSGRGPKDTE. The complete CDR3 protein is CASSGRGPKDTEAFF.

This clone was recorded at least ten times. The CDR3 here is CAISDPGGPMGYTF. The CDR3 DNA, read in part, is TGTGCCATCAGTGATCCAGGGGGGCCGATGGGC. The chain couples TRBV10-3 to TRBJ1-2; TRBD1 aligns across 7 bases. The read ends 3 residues shy of where the CDR3 ends; the end is completed using the germline J gene. CDR1 is ENHRY and CDR2 is SYGVKD in the germline V gene. This CDR3 has 14 residues.

This clone was observed many times. The read ends 3 residues shy of where the CDR3 ends; the end is completed using the germline J gene. The chain is built from TRBV20-1 and TRBJ2-3; D remains ambiguous. V lost 3 bases, J lost 2 bases, and 9 bases lay in between. The CDR3 length is 13 residues. Per the germline V gene, CDR1 is DFQATT and CDR2 is SNEGSKA (reference sequence). The DNA read from the CDR3 is TGCAGTGCTAGCGAGGCAAACACAGATACG. Its translation is CSASEANTDT. The full CDR3 is CSASEANTDTQYF.

This clone was seen repeatedly, ten times or more. With the read ending 3 residues before the CDR3 end, the germline J gene is used to fill in that end. The rearrangement joins TRBV19 to TRBJ2-7; TRBD2 agrees at 7 bases. The germline CDR1 and CDR2 sequences are LNHDA and SQIVND (reference sequence). The V and J ends lost 5 bases and 2 bases, in that order; junction bases with no gene match: 6. CDR3 length: 14 amino acids. CDR3 in amino acids: CASSPGGTTYEQYF. The sequenced CDR3 bases are TGTGCCAGTAGTCCCGGGGGGACCACCTACGAG.

The CDR3 bases that were read are TGTGCCAGCAGCTTACTTGGGACTGAGGGGGAA. This translates into CASSLLGTEGE. The entire CDR3 sequence reads CASSLLGTEGEAFF. The chain joins TRBV11-2 to TRBJ1-1, with TRBD1 as a possible D gene (5 bases). Read coverage stops 3 residues before the CDR3 terminus; the germline J gene supplies the remainder. CDR1 is SGHAT, CDR2 FQNNGV, per germline. CDR3 length: 14 amino acids.

In its sample, this clone was seen many times. The read comes to an end 3 residues before the CDR3 does, leaving the germline J gene to fill in the end. This chain joins TRBV20-1 and TRBJ2-7; D is possibly TRBD1 (5 bases). CDR1 DFQATT and CDR2 SNEGSKA come from the germline V gene (reference sequence). The CDR3 has 14 residues. Trimming took off 5 bases at V and 5 bases at J, with 19 bases between the two ends. The sequenced part of the CDR3 DNA is TGCAGTGCTTGTAGGACATTCCCTTACGACGAG. This translates into CSACRTFPYDE. The full CDR3 sequence reads CSACRTFPYDEQYF.

Of note for this clone: Read sequence stops 3 residues before the CDR3 end, and the germline J gene provides the missing end. The chain is built from TRBV11-3 and TRBJ2-2; D is unclear. V was pared by 8 bases and J by 4 bases, with 5 bases between. The CDR3 has 11 residues. Per the germline V gene, CDR1 is SGHNT and CDR2 is YENEEA. The sequenced CDR3 bases are TGTGCCAGCCGAGGCACCGGGGAG. Amino acid sequence: CASRGTGE. The whole CDR3 reads CASRGTGELFF.

This clone was picked up many times. Coverage ceases 3 residues before the CDR3 finishes, and the germline J gene fills in the end. The chain links TRBV19 to TRBJ1-2; tentatively, D is TRBD1 (6 bases). This CDR3 spans 12 amino acids. CDR1 LNHDA and CDR2 SQIVND come from the germline V gene (reference sequence). The V end was cut by 9 bases, the J end by 6 bases, with 14 bases between. The CDR3 here is CASGQTPDGYTF. Incomplete CDR3 DNA: TGTGCCAGCGGACAGACTCCTGATGGC.

This clone was found many times. The read ends 3 residues before the CDR3 terminus; that terminus is restored from the germline J gene. The chain employs TRBV28 and TRBJ2-1; weak D call: TRBD1 (6 bases). V gave up 4 bases and J gave up 9 bases, with 7 bases separating them. Germline-derived CDR1 and CDR2 are MDHEN and SYDVKM. The CDR3 covers 11 residues. CDR3 bases read: TGTGCCAGCAGTTACAGGGCTGAG. Encoded protein: CASSYRAE. The whole CDR3 protein is CASSYRAEQFF. The variable domain in full, with the rest retrieved from reference TRBV28 and TRBJ2-1, is DVKVTQSSRYLVKRTGEKVFLECVQDMDHENMFWYRQDPGLGLRLIYFSYDVKMKEKGDIPEGYSVSREKKERFSLILESASTNQTSMYLCASSYRAEQFFGPGTRLTVL.

This clone was counted many times. The read is 3 residues too short to cover the CDR3 end, so that end is filled in from the germline J gene. The gene calls are TRBV2 and TRBJ2-7; possible D gene TRBD1, 5 bases. The CDR3 has 12 amino acids. CDR1 and CDR2 (germline): SNHLY, FYNNEI. V dropped 10 bases and J dropped 0 bases, with 10 bases sitting between them. The sequenced part of the CDR3 DNA is TGTGCCATTCGACAGAGCTCCTACGAG. Translating gives CAIRQSSYE. The whole CDR3 region reads CAIRQSSYEQYF.

This clone has ten or more counts. The read stops 3 residues short of the end of the CDR3; the missing end is completed from the germline J gene. The genes are TRBV7-9 and TRBJ2-3, with 9 nucleotides matching TRBD2. V lost 10 bases to trimming and J lost 2 bases; unmatched junction nucleotides: 4. CDR1 SEHNR and CDR2 FQNEAQ come from the germline V gene (reference sequence). The CDR3 length is 13 residues. The sequenced CDR3 bases are TGTGCCAAAGCGGGAGGCGACACAGATACG. This codes for CAKAGGDTDT. The entire CDR3 sequence reads CAKAGGDTDTQYF. The variable domain in full, completed from reference TRBV7-9 and TRBJ2-3, reads DTGVSQNPRHKITKRGQNVTFRCDPISEHNRLYWYRQTLGQGPEFLTYFQNEAQLEKSRLLSDRFSAERPKGSFSTLEIQRTEQGDSAMYLCAKAGGDTDTQYFGPGTRLTVL.

This clone was recorded at least ten times. The read terminates 3 residues ahead of where the CDR3 ends, so the germline J gene completes it. The gene calls are TRBV18 and TRBJ2-3, with 9 bases that match TRBD1. Germline CDR1 is KGHSH and CDR2 is LQKENI. The V segment lost 4 bases and the J segment 5 bases; nucleotides outside the gene matches: 4. This CDR3 is 14 amino acids long. The CDR3 DNA, read in part, is TGTGCCAGCTCACGGGGACAGGGAGTAGATACG. This codes for CASSRGQGVDT. The CDR3, in full, reads CASSRGQGVDTQYF.

As concerns this clone: Read data end 3 residues before the CDR3 end; the end is taken from the germline J gene. J is TRBJ1-5 and V is TRBV18, with D tentatively TRBD1 (5 bases). The CDR3 is 13 residues long. Germline-derived CDR1 and CDR2 are KGHSH and LQKENI. Trimming removed 6 bases from V and 3 bases from J, with 9 bases in between. The CDR3 bases that were read are TGTGCCAGCTCCGACAGTAACAATCAGCCC. Translating it yields CASSDSNNQP. The entire CDR3 sequence reads CASSDSNNQPQHF. Based on the CDR3 plus reference TRBV18 and TRBJ1-5, the full variable domain is NAGVMQNPRHLVRRRGQEARLRCSPMKGHSHVYWYRQLPEEGLKFMVYLQKENIIDESGMPKERFSAEFPKEGPSILRIQQVVRGDSAAYFCASSDSNNQPQHFGDGTRLSIL.

This clone was detected ten times or more. The observed sequence ends 3 residues before the CDR3 terminus, with the missing tail filled in from the germline J gene. V is TRBV5-1 and J is TRBJ2-2; D is unclear. V lost 2 bases and J lost 6, with 8 bases in between. Germline CDR1 and CDR2: SGHRS and YFSETQ. CDR3 length: 13 residues. The CDR3 is CASSFVEAGELFF. The part of the CDR3 DNA that was read is TGCGCCAGCAGCTTCGTCGAGGCCGGGGAG. The variable domain in full, with the rest retrieved from reference TRBV5-1 and TRBJ2-2, is KAGVTQTPRYLIKTRGQQVTLSCSPISGHRSVSWYQQTPGQGLQFLFEYFSETQRNKGNFPGRFSGRQFSNSRSEMNVSTLELGDSALYLCASSFVEAGELFFGEGSRLTVL.

In this sample, this clone turned up many times. The read terminates 3 residues before the CDR3 end, so the remaining end is supplied by the germline J gene. V is TRBV2 and J is TRBJ1-2, with D unresolved. The CDR3 consists of 13 residues. Trimming removed 4 bases from V and 4 bases from J, with 10 bases in between. Germline V gives CDR1 SNHLY, CDR2 FYNNEI. The sequenced part of the CDR3 DNA is TGTGCCAGCAGTGCCCGAACAGCCTATGGC. Protein sequence: CASSARTAYG. The whole CDR3 reads CASSARTAYGYTF.

In its sample, this clone was seen many times. The CDR3 end is not reached by the read, which stops 3 residues before it; the germline J gene fills it in. The chain carries TRBV5-4 and TRBJ2-2; D not certain. The CDR3 sequence is 13 residues long. Germline values: CDR1 SGHNT, CDR2 YYREEE (reference sequence). Trimming took off 3 bases at V and 1 base at J, with 4 bases between the two ends. CDR3 protein: CASSSQNTGELFF. The sequenced CDR3 bases are TGTGCCAGCAGCTCACAGAACACCGGGGAG.